This T cell receptor (beta chain) came from a study of cytomegalovirus exposure and HLA in healthy donors. From germline, CDR1 is MNHEY and CDR2 SVGAGI. CDR3 length: 15 amino acids. The V and J ends lost 2 bases and 8 bases, in that order; junction bases with no gene match: 7. Use of 60 Vbeta and 13 Jbeta primers characterized the PCR. Using immunoSEQ multiplex PCR, the repertoire was profiled, and TCRdb retains in-frame clones only, with some absent. Among some 200,000 clones listed, 76% were seen once. The sequenced material came from PBMCs. V gene TRBV6-5 combines with J gene TRBJ2-2; 8 bases align to TRBD1. The TCR originated in a man between 18 and 29 years old in good health and CMV-seronegative. CDR3 protein: CASSYSRGPGGELFF. In DNA, the CDR3 is TGTGCCAGCAGTTACAGCAGGGGGCCTGGGGGGGAGCTGTTTTTT.